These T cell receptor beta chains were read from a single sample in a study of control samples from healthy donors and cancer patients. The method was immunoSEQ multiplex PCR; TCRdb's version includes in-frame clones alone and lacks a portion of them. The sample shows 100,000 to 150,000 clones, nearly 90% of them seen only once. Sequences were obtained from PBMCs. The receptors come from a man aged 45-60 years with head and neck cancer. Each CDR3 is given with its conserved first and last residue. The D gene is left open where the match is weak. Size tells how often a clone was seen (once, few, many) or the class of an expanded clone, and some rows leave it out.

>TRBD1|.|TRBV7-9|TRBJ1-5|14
CASSPGQDDQPQHF
TGTGCCAGCAGCCCCGGACAGGACGATCAGCCCCAGCATTTT
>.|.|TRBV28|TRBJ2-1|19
CASGSLSVIAGLLGNEQFF
TGTGCCAGCGGGTCCCTTTCCGTGATAGCAGGACTGCTCGGCAATGAGCAGTTCTTC
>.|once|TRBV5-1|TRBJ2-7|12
CASSLGAYEQYF
TGCGCCAGCAGCTTGGGGGCCTACGAGCAGTACTTC
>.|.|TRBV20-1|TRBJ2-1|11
CSARVAYEQFF
TGCAGTGCTAGAGTGGCCTATGAGCAGTTCTTC
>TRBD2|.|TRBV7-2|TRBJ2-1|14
CASSILAGHNEQFF
TGTGCCAGCAGCATCCTAGCGGGCCACAATGAGCAGTTCTTC
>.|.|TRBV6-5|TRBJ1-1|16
CASSYSSRGMNTEAFF
TGTGCCAGCAGTTACTCGTCTAGGGGGATGAACACTGAAGCTTTCTTT
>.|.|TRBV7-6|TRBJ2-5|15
CASSFQGFGQETQYF
TGTGCCAGCAGCTTTCAAGGTTTCGGACAAGAGACCCAGTACTTC
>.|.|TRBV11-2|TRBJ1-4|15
CASSSQVATNEKLFF
TGTGCCAGCAGCTCCCAGGTGGCAACTAATGAAAAACTGTTTTTT
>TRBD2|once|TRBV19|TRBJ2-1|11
CASRSAGEGFF
TGTGCCAGTAGGTCTGCGGGAGAGGGGTTCTTC
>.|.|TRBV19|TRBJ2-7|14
CASRQMTSSYEQYF
TGTGCCAGTAGGCAGATGACTTCCTCCTACGAGCAGTACTTC
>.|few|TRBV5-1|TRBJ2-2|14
CASSTATLVGELFF
TGCGCCAGCAGCACCGCAACACTTGTCGGGGAGCTGTTTTTT
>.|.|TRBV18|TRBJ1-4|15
CASSPRAQTNEKLFF
TGTGCCAGCTCACCGCGGGCCCAAACTAATGAAAAACTGTTTTTT
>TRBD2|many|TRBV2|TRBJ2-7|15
CASSIQGTSVSEQYF
TGTGCCAGCAGCATCCAGGGGACTAGCGTCTCCGAGCAGTACTTC
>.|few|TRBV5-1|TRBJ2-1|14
CASSFEGSYNEQFF
TGCGCCAGCAGCTTTGAGGGCTCCTACAATGAGCAGTTCTTC
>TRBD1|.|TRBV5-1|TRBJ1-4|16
CASSSGQVATNEKLFF
TGCGCCAGCAGCTCAGGACAGGTAGCAACTAATGAAAAACTGTTTTTT
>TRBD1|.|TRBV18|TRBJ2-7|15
CASSPPGQGAYEQYF
TGTGCCAGCTCACCACCAGGGCAGGGGGCCTACGAGCAGTACTTC